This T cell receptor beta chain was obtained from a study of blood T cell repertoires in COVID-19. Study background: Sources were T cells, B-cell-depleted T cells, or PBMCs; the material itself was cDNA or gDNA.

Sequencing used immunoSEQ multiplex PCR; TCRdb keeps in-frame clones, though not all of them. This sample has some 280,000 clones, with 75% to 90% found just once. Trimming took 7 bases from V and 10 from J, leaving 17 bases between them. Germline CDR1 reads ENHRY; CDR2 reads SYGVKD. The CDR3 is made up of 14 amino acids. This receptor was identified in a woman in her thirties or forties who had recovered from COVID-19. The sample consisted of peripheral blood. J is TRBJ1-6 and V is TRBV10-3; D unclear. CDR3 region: CAITPDRSGSPLHF. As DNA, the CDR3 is TGTGCCATCACCCCCGACCGCTCGGGATCACCCCTCCACTTT.